Listed below are T cell receptor beta chains from one sample, sequenced in a study of blood T cell repertoires in COVID-19. The method was immunoSEQ multiplex PCR; TCRdb's version includes in-frame clones alone and lacks a portion of them. The data contain around 150,000 clones, roughly 90% of them seen just once; the ten biggest clones take up 18%. Sequencing input: peripheral blood. The receptors originated from a man between 60 and 75 years old with active or convalescent COVID-19. Each CDR3 is given with its conserved first and last residue. A D gene is named only where the DNA matches it firmly. Part of the rows lack a size; the others show once, few, many or a class for expanded clones.

cdr3_nt: TGTGCCAGCAGTCTAGCCGGGAGGTGGAACACTGAAGCTTTCTTT; cdr3_aa: CASSLAGRWNTEAFF; clone_size: -; v_call: TRBV27; d_call: -; j_call: TRBJ1-1
cdr3_nt: TGTGCCAGCAGTTTTAGCGGGAGATACACCGGGGAGCTGTTTTTT; cdr3_aa: CASSFSGRYTGELFF; clone_size: -; v_call: TRBV27; d_call: TRBD2; j_call: TRBJ2-2
cdr3_nt: TGCAGTGCTAGTCCTGCTAGCGGGAGTATCCACGAGCAGTACTTC; cdr3_aa: CSASPASGSIHEQYF; clone_size: -; v_call: TRBV20-1; d_call: TRBD2; j_call: TRBJ2-7
cdr3_nt: TGTGCCAGCAGTTCCGTCCGCAGGGGGCTCTATGGCTACACCTTC; cdr3_aa: CASSSVRRGLYGYTF; clone_size: -; v_call: TRBV28; d_call: TRBD1; j_call: TRBJ1-2
cdr3_nt: TGTGCCAGCTCACCTCTCCCCGACAGGTTCTATGGCTACACCTTC; cdr3_aa: CASSPLPDRFYGYTF; clone_size: -; v_call: TRBV18; d_call: -; j_call: TRBJ1-2
cdr3_nt: TGTGCCAGCAGCACGACAGAGAACACTGAAGCTTTCTTT; cdr3_aa: CASSTTENTEAFF; clone_size: -; v_call: TRBV7-9; d_call: -; j_call: TRBJ1-1
cdr3_nt: TGTGCCAGCAGTGACCAGGGGTTTAACACCGGGGAGCTGTTTTTT; cdr3_aa: CASSDQGFNTGELFF; clone_size: -; v_call: TRBV2; d_call: -; j_call: TRBJ2-2
cdr3_nt: TGCGCCAGCAGTGAGTCGGGGAGCTACGAGCAGTACTTC; cdr3_aa: CASSESGSYEQYF; clone_size: few; v_call: TRBV10-1; d_call: -; j_call: TRBJ2-7
cdr3_nt: TGTGCCAGCAGCTTAGATCAAAGGAGCTCCTACGAGCAGTACTTC; cdr3_aa: CASSLDQRSSYEQYF; clone_size: -; v_call: TRBV7-9; d_call: -; j_call: TRBJ2-7
cdr3_nt: TGTGCTAGTGGTTTGGGTACAGGGGGGTCCTACGAGCAGTACTTC; cdr3_aa: CASGLGTGGSYEQYF; clone_size: -; v_call: TRBV12-5; d_call: TRBD1; j_call: TRBJ2-7
cdr3_nt: TGTGCCAGCAACTCTGGAGGGGTTTCCTACAATGAGCAGTTCTTC; cdr3_aa: CASNSGGVSYNEQFF; clone_size: -; v_call: TRBV5-4; d_call: -; j_call: TRBJ2-1
cdr3_nt: TGTGCCAGCAGCCGAGAGAGGACAGACTCTGGAAACACCATATATTTT; cdr3_aa: CASSRERTDSGNTIYF; clone_size: -; v_call: TRBV3-1/TRBV3-2; d_call: -; j_call: TRBJ1-3
cdr3_nt: TGTGCCAGCAGCTTAGGCTGGACAGGGGGGAACACTGAAGCTTTCTTT; cdr3_aa: CASSLGWTGGNTEAFF; clone_size: -; v_call: TRBV11-2; d_call: TRBD1; j_call: TRBJ1-1
cdr3_nt: TGTGCCAGCAGCCAAGAAATGGGGCTTCGCTTAGTAAATGAAAAACTGTTTTTT; cdr3_aa: CASSQEMGLRLVNEKLFF; clone_size: -; v_call: TRBV14; d_call: -; j_call: TRBJ1-4
cdr3_nt: TGTGCCTGGAGTCGAGGGCAGGGGGCGCAGAAACTGTTTTTT; cdr3_aa: CAWSRGQGAQKLFF; clone_size: -; v_call: TRBV30; d_call: TRBD1; j_call: TRBJ1-4
cdr3_nt: TGTGCCATCAGTGAGTCATTAGGGGGCGGCAATCAGCCCCAGCATTTT; cdr3_aa: CAISESLGGGNQPQHF; clone_size: few; v_call: TRBV10-3; d_call: TRBD1; j_call: TRBJ1-5
cdr3_nt: TGTGCCAGCAGCGCGAGTCCTGGGCCCCCCAGAAACACCATATATTTT; cdr3_aa: CASSASPGPPRNTIYF; clone_size: -; v_call: TRBV9; d_call: -; j_call: TRBJ1-3
cdr3_nt: TGTGCCAGCAGCTTACCCTTATGGGGTCGGCTAGCGGACAATGAGCAGTTCTTC; cdr3_aa: CASSLPLWGRLADNEQFF; clone_size: once; v_call: TRBV7-8; d_call: TRBD2; j_call: TRBJ2-1
cdr3_nt: TGCAGCGTTGGTCAGGGCTCAGGTTCCTACGAGCAGTACTTC; cdr3_aa: CSVGQGSGSYEQYF; clone_size: -; v_call: TRBV29-1; d_call: -; j_call: TRBJ2-7
cdr3_nt: TGTGCCAGCAGGCCTCCCTCGGGGTACAATGAGCAGTTCTTC; cdr3_aa: CASRPPSGYNEQFF; clone_size: -; v_call: TRBV11-2; d_call: -; j_call: TRBJ2-1
cdr3_nt: TGTGCCAGCCAAAGACAGGGGGGCACCATATATTTT; cdr3_aa: CASQRQGGTIYF; clone_size: -; v_call: TRBV2; d_call: TRBD1; j_call: TRBJ1-3
cdr3_nt: TGTGCCAGCAAGAAGGGGACTAGTGGCTACGAGCAGTACTTC; cdr3_aa: CASKKGTSGYEQYF; clone_size: -; v_call: TRBV2; d_call: TRBD2; j_call: TRBJ2-7
cdr3_nt: TGTGCCACCAGCAGAGATCAACAGTCCTACGAGCAGTACTTC; cdr3_aa: CATSRDQQSYEQYF; clone_size: once; v_call: TRBV15; d_call: -; j_call: TRBJ2-7
cdr3_nt: TGTGCCAGCGCAAGAGACAGCACTAAAAACTATGGCTACACCTTC; cdr3_aa: CASARDSTKNYGYTF; clone_size: -; v_call: TRBV18; d_call: -; j_call: TRBJ1-2
cdr3_nt: TGTGCCAGCAGCCCAGGGGGCAATCAGCCCCAGCATTTT; cdr3_aa: CASSPGGNQPQHF; clone_size: once; v_call: TRBV3-1/TRBV3-2; d_call: -; j_call: TRBJ1-5
cdr3_nt: TGTGCCAGCTCACAAATGGACAGGGGGACCAATCAGCCCCAGCATTTT; cdr3_aa: CASSQMDRGTNQPQHF; clone_size: -; v_call: TRBV18; d_call: TRBD1; j_call: TRBJ1-5
cdr3_nt: TGTGCCAGCAGCCTCTCGGGTGGCACAGATACGCAGTATTTT; cdr3_aa: CASSLSGGTDTQYF; clone_size: -; v_call: TRBV3-1/TRBV3-2; d_call: -; j_call: TRBJ2-3
cdr3_nt: TGCGCCAGCAGCTTCGGTAGGGGAGGTGAAAAACTGTTTTTT; cdr3_aa: CASSFGRGGEKLFF; clone_size: -; v_call: TRBV5-1; d_call: -; j_call: TRBJ1-4
cdr3_nt: TGTGCCATCAGTGAGATGGAGCGGGGAACCCAGTACTTC; cdr3_aa: CAISEMERGTQYF; clone_size: -; v_call: TRBV10-3; d_call: TRBD2; j_call: TRBJ2-5
cdr3_nt: TGTGCCAGCAGCCTGGGACAGGGAAGGGTTGGCTACACCTTC; cdr3_aa: CASSLGQGRVGYTF; clone_size: -; v_call: TRBV7-9; d_call: TRBD1; j_call: TRBJ1-2
cdr3_nt: TGTGCCAGCCGACCTAAGGGGTACAATGAGCAGTTCTTC; cdr3_aa: CASRPKGYNEQFF; clone_size: -; v_call: TRBV7-9; d_call: -; j_call: TRBJ2-1
cdr3_nt: TGTGCCACCAGTGATGCACAGGGGAACACAGATACGCAGTATTTT; cdr3_aa: CATSDAQGNTDTQYF; clone_size: -; v_call: TRBV24-1; d_call: TRBD1; j_call: TRBJ2-3
cdr3_nt: TGTGCCAGCAGTTTTTGGACAGGGAGCACAGATACGCAGTATTTT; cdr3_aa: CASSFWTGSTDTQYF; clone_size: -; v_call: TRBV27; d_call: TRBD1; j_call: TRBJ2-3
cdr3_nt: TGCGCCAGCAGTGGAGGGGACTTTCAAGAGACCCAGTACTTC; cdr3_aa: CASSGGDFQETQYF; clone_size: -; v_call: TRBV10-1; d_call: -; j_call: TRBJ2-5
cdr3_nt: TGTGCCAGCAGCCCCGGGGGGGGGCTTACCCTCACAGATACGCAGTATTTT; cdr3_aa: CASSPGGGLTLTDTQYF; clone_size: once; v_call: TRBV28; d_call: TRBD2; j_call: TRBJ2-3
cdr3_nt: TGTGCCAGCAGCTACTCTAGCGGAGAGCAGTTCTTC; cdr3_aa: CASSYSSGEQFF; clone_size: few; v_call: TRBV3-1/TRBV3-2; d_call: TRBD2; j_call: TRBJ2-1